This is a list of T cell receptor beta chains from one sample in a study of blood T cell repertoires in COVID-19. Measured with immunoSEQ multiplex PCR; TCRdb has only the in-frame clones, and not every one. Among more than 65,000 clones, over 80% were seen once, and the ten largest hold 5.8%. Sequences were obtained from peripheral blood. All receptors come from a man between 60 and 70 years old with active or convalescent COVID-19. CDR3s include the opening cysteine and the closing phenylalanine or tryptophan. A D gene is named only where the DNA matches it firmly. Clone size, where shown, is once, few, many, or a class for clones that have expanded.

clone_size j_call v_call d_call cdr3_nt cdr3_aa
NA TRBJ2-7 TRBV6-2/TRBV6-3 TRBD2 TGTGCCAGCAGTTACAACCTTAGGACTAGCGGAGACGAGCAGTACTTC CASSYNLRTSGDEQYF
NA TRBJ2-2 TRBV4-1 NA TGCGCCAGCGGACATACAGGGACCGGGGAGCTGTTTTTT CASGHTGTGELFF
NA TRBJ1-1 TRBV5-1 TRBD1 TGCGCCAGCAGCTCCCCGGACAGGGGAGGGGCACGCACTGAAGCTTTCTTT CASSSPDRGGARTEAFF
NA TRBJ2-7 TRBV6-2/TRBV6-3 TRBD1 TGTGCCAGCAGTTACTCGAAGTTGGGACAGGGTCAAGACGAGCAGTACTTC CASSYSKLGQGQDEQYF
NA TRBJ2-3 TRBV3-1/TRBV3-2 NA TGTGCCAGCAGCCTCCCCGGGACGCAGTATTTT CASSLPGTQYF
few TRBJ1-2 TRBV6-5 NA TGTGCCAGCAGTTACTCGATTCAGAACCCTTTAATCTACACCTTC CASSYSIQNPLIYTF
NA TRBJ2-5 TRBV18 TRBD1 TGTGCCAGCTCATCACTCCCGGGACAGAGCCAAGAGACCCAGTACTTC CASSSLPGQSQETQYF
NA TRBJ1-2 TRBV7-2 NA TGTGCCAGCACCCCGGGTGGGACCGCGGGGGGCTACACCTTC CASTPGGTAGGYTF
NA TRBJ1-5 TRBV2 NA TGTGCCAGCAGCTCCCAACCCGGCAGGGTGAGCAATCAGCCCCAGCATTTT CASSSQPGRVSNQPQHF
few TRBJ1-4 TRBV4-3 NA TGCGCCAGCAGCCAAGAAGTACAGGGTGGTGAAAAACTGTTTTTT CASSQEVQGGEKLFF
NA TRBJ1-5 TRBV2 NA TGTGCCAGCAGCGGACGGAGGGTTAGCAATCAGCCCCAGCATTTT CASSGRRVSNQPQHF
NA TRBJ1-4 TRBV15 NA TGTGCCACCAGGAGGACACCCCCAGGGGAAAAACTGTTTTTT CATRRTPPGEKLFF
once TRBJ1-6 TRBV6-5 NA TGTGCCAGCACTCCCGAAGGGGGCTATAATTCACCCCTCCACTTT CASTPEGGYNSPLHF
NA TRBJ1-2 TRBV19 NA TGTGCCAGTAGTATAATAGGAGGAAATAACTATGGCTACACCTTC CASSIIGGNNYGYTF
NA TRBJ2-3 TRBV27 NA TGTGCCAGCAGTTCTATGAGTAATACGCAGTATTTT CASSSMSNTQYF
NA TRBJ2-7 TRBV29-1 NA TGCAGCGTTGAAGGGTTGGCCGGGGACTACGAGCAGTACTTC CSVEGLAGDYEQYF
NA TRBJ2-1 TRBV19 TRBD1 TGTGCCAGTAGTTTCACAGGGGGCTGGCGAAAGAATGAGCAGTTCTTC CASSFTGGWRKNEQFF
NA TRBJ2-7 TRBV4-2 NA TGTGCCAGCAGCCGGGAGAGAGGATACTACGAGCAGTACTTC CASSRERGYYEQYF
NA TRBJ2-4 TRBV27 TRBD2 TGTGCCAGCAGTTTACAAGCTAGCGGCGGGAACATTCAGTACTTC CASSLQASGGNIQYF
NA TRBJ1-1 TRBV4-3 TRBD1 TGCGCCAGCAGCCGGACAGGTGCCAACTCTGAAGCTTTCTTT CASSRTGANSEAFF
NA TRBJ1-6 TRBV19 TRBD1 TGTGCCAGTAGTGAGCGGACAGGGGAACTTAATTCACCCCTCCACTTT CASSERTGELNSPLHF
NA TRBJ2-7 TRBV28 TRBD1 TGTGCCAGCAGTTCCAGGGGGCAGGAGCAGTACTTC CASSSRGQEQYF
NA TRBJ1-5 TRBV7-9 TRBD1 TGTGCCAGCAGCTTAGGTGGAGGGGGCGGTCAGCCCCAGCATTTT CASSLGGGGGQPQHF
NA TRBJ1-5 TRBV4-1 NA TGCGCCAGCAGCCAAGATAGGACAGCCACCCTCCTCGGCCATCAGCCCCAGCATTTT CASSQDRTATLLGHQPQHF
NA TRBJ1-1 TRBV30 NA TGTGCCTGGAGTGGTGGGACAACTGAAGCTTTCTTT CAWSGGTTEAFF
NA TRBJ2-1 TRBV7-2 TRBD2 TGTGCCAGCAGCCGCGGGGGGGCCACCTACAATGAGCAGTTCTTC CASSRGGATYNEQFF
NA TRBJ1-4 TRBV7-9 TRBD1 TGTGCCAGCAGGCCGGGACAGGAGAGTCTTGCAACTAATGAAAAACTGTTTTTT CASRPGQESLATNEKLFF
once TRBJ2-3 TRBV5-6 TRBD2 TGTGCCAGCAGCCTCAGAAAGCGGGGGCTTGCCGGGGATACGCAGTATTTT CASSLRKRGLAGDTQYF
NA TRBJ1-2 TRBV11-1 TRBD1 TGTGCCAGCAGCCCTGGACAGGGGACGTATGGCTACACCTTC CASSPGQGTYGYTF
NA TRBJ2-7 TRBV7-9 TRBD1 TGTGCCAGCAGCTTAGGGCCAGGGGGCGACGAGCAGTACTTC CASSLGPGGDEQYF
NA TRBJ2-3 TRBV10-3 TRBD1 TGTGCCATTGGACAGGGTGCAGATACGCAGTATTTT CAIGQGADTQYF
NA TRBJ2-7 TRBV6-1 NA TGTGCCAGCAGTGAAACGGCTGGAGGTTTGTACGAGCAGTACTTC CASSETAGGLYEQYF
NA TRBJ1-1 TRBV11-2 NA TGTGCCAGCAGCCCGGCCTGGGGGGGTCGTGAAGCTTTCTTT CASSPAWGGREAFF
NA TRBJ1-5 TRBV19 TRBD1 TGTGCCAGTAGTATATGGACAGGGGTCGGTCAGCCCCAGCATTTT CASSIWTGVGQPQHF
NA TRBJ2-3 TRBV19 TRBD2 TGTGCCAGTAGTCCCCGGGGGGGCCGCACAGATACGCAGTATTTT CASSPRGGRTDTQYF
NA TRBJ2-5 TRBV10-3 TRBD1 TGTGCCATCAGTGGGACAGGGTTGGAGACCCAGTACTTC CAISGTGLETQYF
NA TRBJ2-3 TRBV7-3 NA TGTGCCAGCAGCTTAGCCGGAGGGAGGACCGGAACAGATACGCAGTATTTT CASSLAGGRTGTDTQYF
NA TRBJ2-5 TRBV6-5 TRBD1 TGTGCCAGCACCGGGGACAGGGGATTTGAGACCCAGTACTTC CASTGDRGFETQYF
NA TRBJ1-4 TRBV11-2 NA TGTGCCAGCAGCTCCGGACTGGGAACTAATGAAAAACTGTTTTTT CASSSGLGTNEKLFF
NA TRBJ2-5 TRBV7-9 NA TGTGCCAGCAGCAGAAAGCCCGGGACATACCAAGAGACCCAGTACTTC CASSRKPGTYQETQYF
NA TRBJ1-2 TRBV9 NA TGTGCCAGCAGCGTCGGTCGGTCGGCCCCGGAGAGGCGCTATGGCTACACCTTC CASSVGRSAPERRYGYTF
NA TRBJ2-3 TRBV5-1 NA TGCGCCAGCAGCCCTAGGGGGACGGGCACAGATACGCAGTATTTT CASSPRGTGTDTQYF
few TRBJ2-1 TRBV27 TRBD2 TGTGCCAGCAGGAGGACTAGCGGGGTAAGCTCCTACAATGAGCAGTTCTTC CASRRTSGVSSYNEQFF
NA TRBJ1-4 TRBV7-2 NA TGTGCCAGCAGCTTACGGGGGTGGGCTAATGAAAAACTGTTTTTT CASSLRGWANEKLFF
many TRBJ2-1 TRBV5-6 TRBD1 TGTGCCAGCAGCTTGGGGGACAGGGAGTACAATGAGCAGTTCTTC CASSLGDREYNEQFF
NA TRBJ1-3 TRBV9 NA TGTGCCAGCAGCTTTGGAGGGAGCTCTGGAAACACCATATATTTT CASSFGGSSGNTIYF
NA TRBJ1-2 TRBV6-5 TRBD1 TGTGCCAGCAGTTCCAGGGGGCGCGGGGGCTACACCTTC CASSSRGRGGYTF
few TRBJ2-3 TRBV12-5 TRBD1 TGTGCTAGTGGGTCAGGGACAGCCACAGATACGCAGTATTTT CASGSGTATDTQYF
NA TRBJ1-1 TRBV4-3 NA TGCGCCAGCAGCCAAGGGGGCCTTGCAGGGGTAAACACTGAAGCTTTCTTT CASSQGGLAGVNTEAFF
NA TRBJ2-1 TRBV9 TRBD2 TGTGCCAGCAGCGTAGATTTAACTAGCGGGGGGGTAAACAATGAGCAGTTCTTC CASSVDLTSGGVNNEQFF
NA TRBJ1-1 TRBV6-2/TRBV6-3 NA TGTGCCAGCATCCCCGTCTTAGGAGCGCTGAACACTGAAGCTTTCTTT CASIPVLGALNTEAFF